Below are 32 T cell receptor beta chains sequenced from a single sample in a study of tumor-infiltrating lymphocytes in primary liver carcinoma. Researchers generated TCR beta cDNA from roughly 520 ng of total RNA, relying on a constant-region primer. The TCR beta library was amplified through three nested multiplex PCR rounds in a modified ARM-PCR procedure. Rounds one and two of PCR, each of about 10 cycles, were primed with TRBV1-TRBV30 forward primers and a C-beta reverse primer. TCRdb reprocessed the multiplex PCR reads with MiXCR, giving one entry per CDR3 protein. This repertoire shows approximately 190,000 distinct CDR3 sequences, around four fifths found once; its top ten account for 15% to 20%. Unsorted bulk tissue (roughly 20-34 mg) underwent RNA and DNA co-extraction. Sequences were obtained from tumor tissue from primary liver carcinoma. All receptors come from a man in his forties with primary liver carcinoma and hepatitis B virus infection.

The V gene is TRBV29-1, the J gene TRBJ2-5, with D possibly called TRBD1 or TRBD2 (5 bases each). V lost 1 base and J 4 bases, leaving 16 bases between the germline ends. The germline gives CDR1 SQVTM, CDR2 ANQGSEA. The CDR3 contains 15 residues. CDR3 in amino acids: CSVEAYRRRSETQYF. The DNA of the CDR3 is TGCAGCGTTGAAGCGTACAGGAGGCGATCAGAGACCCAGTACTTC. The full variable domain, its missing parts supplied by reference TRBV29-1 and TRBJ2-5, is SAVISQKPSRDICQRGTSLTIQCQVDSQVTMMFWYRQQPGQSLTLIATANQGSEATYESGFVIDKFPISRPNLTFSTLTVSNMSPEDSSIYLCSVEAYRRRSETQYFGPGTRLLVL.

Points on this clonotype: One end of the junction does not line up with germline, which may come from a read error. The gene calls are TRBV12-3 or TRBV12-4 and TRBJ2-3, with D tentatively TRBD1 (6 bases). The CDR3 covers 14 residues. This chain's CDR3 is CASSFTGSGDTQYF. The CDR3 nucleotides read TGTGCCAGTAGTTTCACAGGGAGTGGGGATACGCAGTATTTT.

The count of this clonotype is one. The chain employs TRBV29-1 and TRBJ2-5, with D perhaps TRBD1 (6 bases). The germline CDR1 and CDR2 sequences are SQVTM and ANQGSEA. This CDR3 has 12 amino acids. Trimming took 3 bases from V and 5 from J, leaving 10 bases between them. The CDR3 coding sequence is TGCAGCGTTGAGAGGGGGTGGGAGACCCAGTACTTC. Protein product: CSVERGWETQYF.

Regarding this clonotype: This sequence may be a read error, since a much larger clone differs from it by one base. The V call is TRBV4-3, the J call TRBJ2-6, with D possibly called TRBD1 or TRBD2 (5 bases each). This CDR3 is 14 amino acids long. Germline CDR1 and CDR2: LGHNA and YSLEER. CDR3 protein: CASSQGGGASVLTF. CDR3 bases: TGCGCCAGCAGCCAAGGTGGGGGAGCCAGCGTCCTGACTTTC.

As to this clonotype: It is likely a read error, because the conserved phenylalanine at the end of the CDR3 is missing. No DNA is shown, since the ends of the CDR3 on it are uncertain; the CDR3 is the one TCRdb lists. This chain links TRBV29-1 with TRBJ1-5. From its first to its last residue, the CDR3 has 12 amino acids. CDR1 is SQVTM, CDR2 ANQGSEA, per germline. CDR3: CIVGEAGQPQQL.

Notes on this clonotype: One junction end disagrees with the germline gene, perhaps due to a read error. The J gene is TRBJ1-1, the V gene TRBV6-5; a weak D match, TRBD1 (6 bases). Germline CDR1 and CDR2: MNHEY and SVGAGI. CDR3 size: 14 residues. The CDR3 reads CASSPSDSYNEAFF. The CDR3 coding sequence is TGTGCTAGCAGCCCCTCGGACAGTTACAATGAAGCTTTCTTT.

This clonotype was observed a single time. At one end the junction does not follow the germline gene, possibly because of a read error. The chain has TRBV12-5 and TRBJ2-1, with 9 bases fitting TRBD1. The CDR3 spans 14 residues. CDR1 and CDR2 (germline): LGHNT, FRNRAP. Here the CDR3 DNA reads TGTGCTAGTGCTCGGGACAGGGTTAACAATGAGCAATTCTTC. Amino acid sequence: CASARDRVNNEQFF.

On this clonotype: One end of the junction varies from germline; a read error may be responsible. The V and J genes are TRBV4-3 and TRBJ2-3; 12 bases align to TRBD2. Germline V CDR1 and CDR2: LGHNA, YSLEER. The CDR3 runs to 19 residues. CDR3 coding DNA: TGCGCCAGCAGCCAAGATTGGGCTAGCGGGAGGGCCCTAGTAGATTCGCAGTATTTT. Translation: CASSQDWASGRALVDSQYF.

Turning to this clonotype: At one end the junction does not follow the germline gene, possibly because of a read error. The chain links TRBV11-2 to TRBJ1-1; 7 bases map to TRBD1. The CDR3 has 13 residues. Germline loops: CDR1 SGHAT, CDR2 FQNNGV. The CDR3, as DNA: TGTGTCAGCAGGAAGGGACAGAACACTGATGCTTTCTTT. The encoded protein is CVSRKGQNTDAFF.

About this clonotype itself: With a much larger clone just one base away, this may be a read error. The chain joins TRBV28 to TRBJ2-7; D unresolved. The CDR3 loop spans 11 amino acids. Germline V gene lookup returns CDR1 MDHEN and CDR2 SYDVKM. Trimming took off 6 bases at V and 5 bases at J, with 8 bases between the two ends. The CDR3 spells CASSPRNEQYF. DNA for the CDR3: TGTGCCAGCAGCCCCCGTAACGAGCAGTACTTC.

This clonotype has only one observation. This chain connects TRBV11-2 to TRBJ2-3, with D tentatively TRBD1 (6 bases). The V gene lost 2 bases and the J gene lost 4 bases, with 22 bases spanning the gap. CDR1 and CDR2 from the germline V gene are SGHAT and FQNNGV. This CDR3 has 18 residues. CDR3 region: CASSLNLLGGCDADTQYF. The CDR3 coding sequence is TGTGCCAGCAGCTTAAATCTCCTAGGGGGATGCGATGCAGATACGCAGTATTTT.

V usage is TRBV12-3 or TRBV12-4 and J usage is TRBJ1-1; D is unclear. The germline V and J ends were trimmed by 6 bases and 4 bases, with 27 bases remaining between them. The CDR3 has 18 residues. Here the CDR3 DNA reads TGTGCCAGCAGCCCTGACTCACCAACCCAGTGGATGATCACTGAAGCTTTCTTT. Translating it yields CASSPDSPTQWMITEAFF.

This clonotype was counted a few times. Just one base apart from a much larger clone, this may be a read error. The J gene is TRBJ2-7, the V gene TRBV5-4; D remains unclear. The CDR3 length is 15 residues. V gave up 3 bases and J gave up 0 bases, with 13 bases separating them. The germline V gene encodes CDR1 SGHNT and CDR2 YYREEE (reference sequence). The CDR3 reads CASSSPGGNSYEQYF. The CDR3 nucleotides are TGTGCCAGCAGCTCCCCGGGTGGGAACTCCTACGAGCAGTACTTC. Filled out from reference TRBV5-4 and TRBJ2-7, the complete variable domain reads ETGVTQSPTHLIKTRGQQVTLRCSSQSGHNTVSWYQQALGQGPQFIFQYYREEENGRGNFPPRFSGLQFPNYSSELNVNALELDDSALYLCASSSPGGNSYEQYFGPGTRLTVT.

Regarding this clonotype: The CDR3 carries no conserved terminal phenylalanine or tryptophan, so it likely arises from a read error. The gene calls are TRBV11-2 and TRBJ2-3, with D tentatively TRBD2 (5 bases). The CDR3 spans 17 residues. Germline V gene lookup returns CDR1 SGHAT and CDR2 FQNNGV. The V and J ends lost 0 bases and 0 bases respectively, with 13 bases between them. Written as DNA, the CDR3 is TGTGCCAGCAGCTTAGATCCGTGGGAGATTAGCACAGATACGCAGTATTAT. It is translated as CASSLDPWEISTDTQYY.

About this clonotype: One junction end does not reproduce the germline sequence, and a read error may be involved. This chain connects TRBV29-1 to TRBJ1-5, with 7 bases aligning to TRBD1. Germline V gene sequence: CDR1 SQVTM, CDR2 ANQGSEA. The CDR3 is 12 residues long. CDR3 in DNA: TGTAGCGTTGGGGAACAGGGGCAGTCCCAGCATTTT. Translating it yields CSVGEQGQSQHF.

The chain combines TRBV11-1 with TRBJ2-3; either TRBD1 or TRBD2 may fit D (5 bases each). Germline CDR1 reads SGHAT; CDR2 reads FQDESV (reference sequence). The CDR3 is 19 amino acids. Trimming took off 4 bases at V and 3 bases at J, with 26 bases between the two ends. CDR3 amino acids: CASSSGGSYVEARTDTQYF. In DNA, the CDR3 is TGTGCCAGCAGCTCTGGGGGAAGCTATGTTGAAGCCCGTACAGATACGCAGTATTTT.

The chain is built from TRBV28 and TRBJ2-7; 7 bases are a match to TRBD1. Germline V gene sequence: CDR1 MDHEN, CDR2 SYDVKM. The CDR3 spans 12 residues. Trimming removed 2 bases from V and 11 bases from J; junction bases left unmatched: 6. CDR3 in DNA: TGTGCCAGCAGTTTAAGACAGGGAGAGAAGTACTTC. Encoded protein: CASSLRQGEKYF.

Of note for this clonotype: Mismatch with germline at one junction end may stem from a read error. This rearrangement joins TRBV11-1 to TRBJ2-1; D possibly corresponds to TRBD2 (5 bases). Per the germline V gene, CDR1 is SGHAT and CDR2 is FQDESV (reference sequence). The CDR3 totals 16 residues. Written as DNA, the CDR3 is TGTGTCAGCAGCCCCCGGATGGCGGACTCCTACTATGAGCAGTTCTTC. Amino acid sequence: CVSSPRMADSYYEQFF.

The table lists this clonotype with a count of one. J is TRBJ1-2 and V is TRBV6-1, with no clear D. With 10 bases removed from V and 1 base from J, the gap between germline ends came to 16 bases. CDR1 and CDR2 from the germline V gene are MNHNS and SASEGT. There are 14 residues in the CDR3. The CDR3 coding sequence is TGTGCCATCATTGAAAATCGGGATAACTATGGCTACACCTTC. Translating gives CAIIENRDNYGYTF.

This clonotype was counted once. Its ends do not fully match the called genes, so a read error is possible. The V gene is TRBV29-1, the J gene TRBJ2-2; unclear D gene. CDR1 SQVTM and CDR2 ANQGSEA come from the germline V gene. CDR3 length: 14 amino acids. CDR3 in DNA: TGCAGCGTTTCCGGGTCGGAGAACACTGGGGAGCTGTTTTTT. Translated, it gives CSVSGSENTGELFF.

The V call is TRBV28, the J call TRBJ2-1; TRBD2 matches 13 bases. V was pared by 11 bases and J by 0 bases, with 16 bases of the junction left unmatched. The CDR3 sequence is 19 residues long. CDR1 is MDHEN and CDR2 is SYDVKM in the germline V gene. The DNA for the CDR3 is TGTGCCGGCAATTTCGCGGGACTAGCGGGATTGAGCTCCTACAATGAGCAGTTCTTC. Its translation: CAGNFAGLAGLSSYNEQFF.

Note on this clonotype: Germline and junction disagree at one end, which may indicate a read error. The CDR3 nucleotides are TGTGCCAGCAGTGAAGACAGGGTCTATGGCTACAACTTC. Its translation: CASSEDRVYGYNF. This chain uses TRBV28 with TRBJ1-2, with 7 bases identical to TRBD1. This CDR3 spans 13 amino acids. CDR1 is MDHEN and CDR2 is SYDVKM in the germline V gene.

The chain combines TRBV11-2 with TRBJ2-7, with D perhaps matching TRBD2 (7 bases). The CDR3 is 12 amino acids. Trimming stripped 6 bases from V and 10 bases from J, with 16 bases between. Germline CDR1 and CDR2: SGHAT and FQNNGV. CDR3 residues: CASSPGGCDQYF. The DNA for the CDR3 is TGTGCCAGCAGTCCGGGGGGCTGTGATCAGTACTTC.

Turning to this clonotype: The final CDR3 position lacks the conserved phenylalanine or tryptophan, pointing to a likely read error. The chain has TRBV6-5 and TRBJ2-3; D may be TRBD2 (6 bases). CDR3 length: 15 residues. Germline CDR1 reads MNHEY; CDR2 reads SVGAGI. CDR3 nucleotide sequence: TGTGCCATCAGTGGAGCGAGCGGGTACACAGATACGCAGTATTTG. Translating it yields CAISGASGYTDTQYL.

Note on this clonotype: One junction end disagrees with the germline gene, perhaps due to a read error. J is TRBJ2-1 and V is TRBV5-4; D is perhaps TRBD1 or TRBD2 (5 bases each). This CDR3 has 14 residues. Per germline, CDR1 SGHNT and CDR2 YYREEE (reference sequence). CDR3 coding DNA: TGCGCCAGCAGCTCCTCTGGGACCTACAATGAGCAGTCCTTC. Protein: CASSSSGTYNEQSF.

This rearrangement joins TRBV6-1 to TRBJ2-3; 11 nucleotides match TRBD2. Germline CDR1 is MNHNS and CDR2 is SASEGT. This CDR3 has 16 residues. This CDR3 is CVSTEIAGGRTDTQYF. CDR3 in DNA: TGTGTTAGCACTGAAATAGCGGGAGGGAGGACCGATACGCAGTATTTT.

Concerning this clonotype: The junction departs from germline at one end; a sequencing error may be responsible. CDR3 in DNA: TGTGCCTTCAGTGCCCCGGTCGAGCAATACTTC. As protein: CAFSAPVEQYF. The V call is TRBV28, the J call TRBJ2-7; D is unresolved. The germline gives CDR1 MDHEN, CDR2 SYDVKM. The CDR3 contains 11 residues.

The chain is built from TRBV5-5 and TRBJ2-7, with D possibly being TRBD2 (5 bases). The CDR3 runs to 15 residues. Trimming shortened V by 5 bases and J by 0 bases, and 15 bases separated the two germline ends. Germline lookup yields CDR1 SGHKS and CDR2 YYEKEE (reference sequence). CDR3 coding DNA: TGTGCCAGCAGGTGGGGAGCGGTTGACTCCTACGAGCAGTACTTC. Translated: CASRWGAVDSYEQYF.

The chain joins TRBV12-3 or TRBV12-4 to TRBJ2-3, with D perhaps TRBD1 or TRBD2 (6 bases each). Deletions cut 5 bases from V and 7 bases from J, with 19 bases between. The CDR3 length is 15 residues. CDR3 residues: CASSAPGRGPNTQYF. Written as DNA, the CDR3 is TGTGCCAGCAGTGCCCCGGGACGGGGGCCTAATACGCAGTATTTT.

Comments on this clonotype: An end of the junction differs from the germline gene, which may be a read error. This chain connects TRBV7-3 to TRBJ2-1; D gene uncertain. The length of the CDR3 is 15 residues. From germline, CDR1 is SGHTA and CDR2 FQGTGA. The CDR3, as DNA: TGTGCCAGCAACTTAAATCTAGTGGGAAACAATGAGCAGTTCTTC. Translation gives CASNLNLVGNNEQFF. Combining the CDR3 with reference TRBV7-3 and TRBJ2-1 gives the whole variable domain GAGVSQTPSNKVTEKGKYVELRCDPISGHTALYWYRQSLGQGPEFLIYFQGTGAADDSGLPNDRFFAVRPEGSVSTLKIQRTERGDSAVYLCASNLNLVGNNEQFFGPGTRLTVL.

The rearrangement joins TRBV7-9 to TRBJ1-4; D is unresolved. The germline V gene encodes CDR1 SEHNR and CDR2 FQNEAQ (reference sequence). V was shortened by 4 bases and J by 10 bases, with 22 bases between the two germline ends. CDR3 length: 16 amino acids. CDR3 region: CASSWTSGRSGGKLFF. DNA of the CDR3: TGTGCCAGCAGCTGGACTTCAGGCAGGTCCGGTGGAAAACTGTTTTTT.

The chain couples TRBV6-5 to TRBJ1-2; D call uncertain. Germline CDR1 reads MNHEY; CDR2 reads SVGAGI. This CDR3 comprises 11 residues. With 8 bases removed from V and 11 bases from J, the gap between germline ends came to 15 bases. The CDR3 DNA follows: TGTGCCAGCGCAGGAGACTATGAGTACACCTTC. It translates to CASAGDYEYTF.